This T cell receptor beta chain originates from a study of blood T cell repertoires in COVID-19. As for the study in general: Sites across the United States, Italy and Spain contributed samples from acute and convalescent COVID-19. T cells, B-cell-depleted T cells, or PBMCs supplied cDNA or gDNA.

V was clipped by 1 base and J by 10 bases; unmatched bases: 3. Germline CDR1 and CDR2: LGHNA and YNFKEQ. The CDR3 is 14 amino acids. In the original processing: Cell counts per sample came from amplifying reference gene primers. The data were produced by immunoSEQ multiplex PCR, yet TCRdb's version contains in-frame clones alone and is incomplete. The V and J calls and clone size are taken from that table; D and trimming were inferred from the DNA. This sample has roughly 99,000 clones, with over 70% found just once. This clonotype originated in a woman aged 80 or older with acute or convalescent COVID-19. Source material: peripheral blood. The J gene is TRBJ1-6, the V gene TRBV4-2; 8 bases agree with TRBD1. The CDR3 loop is CASSQVQGVSPLHF. CDR3 sequence (DNA): TGTGCCAGCAGCCAAGTACAGGGGGTATCACCCCTCCACTTT.